One sample yielded the 31 T cell receptor beta chains listed below, sequenced in a study of shared clonotypes between healthy human individuals. TCRdb's table, derived via immunoSEQ multiplex PCR, lists solely in-frame clones and lacks some. This table has 75,000 to 100,000 clones, approximately 51% appearing once. Material for sequencing was PBMCs. The receptors were gathered from a woman aged 40 to 49 in good health. Some clones in this sample may be carry-over from other donors' samples.

This clone came up once. V is TRBV7-8 and J is TRBJ1-1; 7 bases agree with TRBD1. V was clipped by 8 bases and J by 3 bases; unmatched bases: 9. The CDR3 extends over 14 amino acids. Germline-derived CDR1 and CDR2 are SGHVS and FQNEAQ. The CDR3 here is CASVRGRGDTEAFF. DNA of the CDR3: TGTGCCAGCGTGAGGGGGCGCGGGGACACTGAAGCTTTCTTT.

This clone has just a few counts. The CDR3 bases are TGTGCCAGCAGCTCGAGGGTCGGGACCTCAACCTTCAATGAGCAGTTCTTC. Its protein is CASSSRVGTSTFNEQFF. The chain links TRBV5-4 to TRBJ2-1; either TRBD1 or TRBD2 may fit D (5 bases each). The CDR3 extends over 17 amino acids. Germline-derived CDR1 and CDR2 are SGHNT and YYREEE (reference sequence). Deletions cut 3 bases from V and 6 bases from J, with 22 bases between. Based on the CDR3 plus reference TRBV5-4 and TRBJ2-1, the full variable domain is ETGVTQSPTHLIKTRGQQVTLRCSSQSGHNTVSWYQQALGQGPQFIFQYYREEENGRGNFPPRFSGLQFPNYSSELNVNALELDDSALYLCASSSRVGTSTFNEQFFGPGTRLTVL.

The V gene is TRBV6-1, the J gene TRBJ1-1, with D possibly matching TRBD1 (6 bases). Germline CDR1 is MNHNS and CDR2 is SASEGT. CDR3 length: 15 residues. V lost 7 bases and J 3 bases, leaving 18 bases between the germline ends. The CDR3 protein is CASTQTRGGYTEAFF. The CDR3 bases are TGTGCCAGCACCCAGACCAGGGGAGGTTACACTGAAGCTTTCTTT.

At least ten counts were recorded for this clone. This chain links TRBV28 with TRBJ2-7, with TRBD2 matching over 13 bases. With 8 bases clipped from V and 2 bases from J, the junction kept 6 bases outside the gene matches. There are 15 residues in the CDR3. The V gene's germline CDR1 is MDHEN and CDR2 SYDVKM. The CDR3 here is CASRRGLAGAYEQYF. The CDR3 region has the DNA TGTGCCAGCCGCCGCGGACTAGCGGGAGCCTACGAGCAGTACTTC.

This chain links TRBV5-4 with TRBJ1-2, with 8 bases identical to TRBD1. Looked up from germline, CDR1 is SGHNT and CDR2 is YYREEE (reference sequence). V lost 2 bases to trimming and J lost 6 bases; unmatched junction nucleotides: 18. The CDR3 is made up of 18 amino acids. The CDR3 DNA reads as TGTGCCAGCAGCTTATTATTGGGAAGGAGGGACAGGCATAATGGCTACACCTTC. Amino acid sequence: CASSLLLGRRDRHNGYTF.

This clone was seen only a few times. The CDR3, as DNA: TGTGCCAGCAGCCCACGCACAGGGGCCTCCTACGAGCAGTACTTC. This codes for CASSPRTGASYEQYF. The chain links TRBV9 to TRBJ2-7, with TRBD1 matching 7 bases. The V segment lost 4 bases and the J segment 0 bases; nucleotides outside the gene matches: 7. Germline CDR1 reads SGDLS; CDR2 reads YYNGEE. The CDR3 is 15 amino acids.

Ten or more counts support this clone. This rearrangement joins TRBV21-1 to TRBJ2-3; TRBD2 was called by the table and not checked on the DNA. TRBV21-1 is a listed pseudogene. The CDR3 covers 12 residues. CDR3 region: CASSKYPDTQYF. CDR3 DNA sequence: TGTGCCAGCAGCAAGTATCCAGATACGCAGTATTTT.

This chain joins TRBV6-4 and TRBJ2-7; D is undetermined. The CDR3 length is 13 residues. V lost 5 bases and J lost 5, with 13 bases in between. From germline, CDR1 is MRHNA and CDR2 SNTAGT. CDR3 in amino acids: CASSWSMLDEQYF. The DNA of the CDR3 is TGTGCCAGCAGTTGGTCCATGTTAGACGAGCAGTACTTC.

The chain couples TRBV18 to TRBJ2-3; possible D gene TRBD2, 5 bases. V shed 2 bases and J shed 4 bases, with 10 bases lying between them. The CDR3 spans 14 residues. Germline V gene data show CDR1 as KGHSH and CDR2 as LQKENI. The CDR3 coding sequence is TGTGCCAGCTCACCAGACGGGGTGGCAGATACGCAGTATTTT. Amino acid sequence: CASSPDGVADTQYF.

This clone has only a few counts. This chain links TRBV7-9 with TRBJ2-7, with D perhaps TRBD1 (5 bases). Germline V gives CDR1 SEHNR, CDR2 FQNEAQ (reference sequence). V shed 1 base and J shed 7 bases, with 17 bases lying between them. This CDR3 spans 15 amino acids. The chain's CDR3 is CASSLEGRTGWEQYF. CDR3 DNA sequence: TGTGCCAGCAGCTTAGAAGGGCGTACAGGTTGGGAGCAGTACTTC. The full variable domain, its missing parts supplied by reference TRBV7-9 and TRBJ2-7, is DTGVSQNPRHKITKRGQNVTFRCDPISEHNRLYWYRQTLGQGPEFLTYFQNEAQLEKSRLLSDRFSAERPKGSFSTLEIQRTEQGDSAMYLCASSLEGRTGWEQYFGPGTRLTVT.

With respect to this clone: At one end the junction does not follow the germline gene, possibly because of a read error. Other DNA sequences from this sample encode an identical CDR3 as well. The V call is TRBV7-9, the J call TRBJ1-2; 10 bases map to TRBD1. In germline, CDR1 is SEHNR, CDR2 FQNEAQ (reference sequence). The CDR3 runs 15 residues. Here the CDR3 reads CASSPGQGRRHGYTF. DNA for the CDR3: TGTGCTAGCAGCCCGGGACAGGGGCGCCGCCATGGCTACACCTTC.

V usage is TRBV6-6 and J usage is TRBJ2-1, with 11 bases lining up with TRBD2. Germline CDR1 MNHNY, CDR2 SVGAGI (reference sequence). CDR3 length equals 16 residues. V lost 6 bases to trimming and J lost 4 bases; unmatched junction nucleotides: 8. The CDR3 spells CASSSTGLAVYNEQFF. CDR3 coding DNA: TGTGCCAGCAGCAGTACGGGACTAGCGGTTTACAATGAGCAGTTCTTC.

The V call is TRBV18, the J call TRBJ2-5; 8 positions match TRBD1. This CDR3 has 17 residues. The ends lost 3 bases at V and 4 bases at J; junction bases unmatched: 13. In germline, CDR1 is KGHSH, CDR2 LQKENI. The CDR3 DNA reads TGTGCCAGCTCACCGGTTGCGACAGGGGAGAGATCAGAGACCCAGTACTTC. Residues: CASSPVATGERSETQYF.

The chain has TRBV6-5 and TRBJ1-1; no clear D. Trimming left V 2 bases short and J 9 bases short, with 10 bases between. Germline CDR1 MNHEY, CDR2 SVGAGI. The CDR3 loop spans 12 amino acids. CDR3 nucleotides: TGTGCCAGCAGTTACGAAGGTGCCAAAGCTTTCTTT. Translating it yields CASSYEGAKAFF.

This clone was counted only a few times. The chain recombines TRBV5-5 with TRBJ1-1; tentatively, D is TRBD1 (5 bases). This CDR3 spans 14 amino acids. Per the germline V gene, CDR1 is SGHKS and CDR2 is YYEKEE (reference sequence). V lost 4 bases and J 7 bases, leaving 17 bases between the germline ends. For the CDR3, the DNA is TGTGCCAGCAGCCTGGGGGTCTTTTCAAGTGAAGCTTTCTTT. Protein: CASSLGVFSSEAFF.

This clone was counted only a few times. This chain connects TRBV28 to TRBJ2-7; 9 nucleotides line up with TRBD2. Per germline, CDR1 MDHEN and CDR2 SYDVKM. This CDR3 has 15 amino acids. V was pared by 4 bases and J by 0 bases, with 4 bases of the junction left unmatched. CDR3 residues: CASSWTSDSSYEQYF. The CDR3 DNA follows: TGTGCCAGCAGTTGGACTAGCGACAGCTCCTACGAGCAGTACTTC.

The V and J genes are TRBV4-2 and TRBJ2-7; 12 bases align to TRBD2. CDR1 and CDR2 from the germline V gene are LGHNA and YNFKEQ. Trimming cost V 0 bases and J 6 bases; bases outside gene matches: 6. The CDR3 totals 16 residues. The CDR3 loop reads CASSQDVLAGGGEQYF. The CDR3 DNA follows: TGTGCCAGCAGCCAAGATGTACTAGCGGGAGGAGGCGAGCAGTACTTC.

J is TRBJ2-1 and V is TRBV2; D is unresolved. This CDR3 comprises 14 residues. V dropped 5 bases and J dropped 5 bases, with 13 bases sitting between them. The germline CDR1 and CDR2 sequences are SNHLY and FYNNEI. The CDR3 reads CASSFSERDNEQFF. CDR3 bases: TGTGCCAGCAGTTTCTCCGAAAGGGACAATGAGCAGTTCTTC.

The chain carries TRBV6-6 and TRBJ2-7, with TRBD2 matching over 10 bases. The length of the CDR3 is 14 residues. Germline V gene lookup returns CDR1 MNHNY and CDR2 SVGAGI (reference sequence). Trimming took 10 bases from V and 0 from J; bases not matched to a gene: 6. The CDR3 here is CATPGTSASYEQYF. In nucleotides, the CDR3 is TGTGCCACCCCCGGGACTAGCGCCTCCTACGAGCAGTACTTC.

Remarks on this clone: It may be a read error: a sequence one base away is much more abundant. The chain couples TRBV27 to TRBJ1-4, with TRBD1 identical over 8 bases. The CDR3 loop spans 18 amino acids. Germline V gene lookup returns CDR1 MNHEY and CDR2 SMNVEV (reference sequence). The V and J ends lost 2 bases and 0 bases, in that order; junction bases with no gene match: 8. CDR3 DNA: TGTGCCAGCAGTTTAGGAGTGACAGGGGCCTCAACTAATGAAAAACTGTTTTTT. Its translation is CASSLGVTGASTNEKLFF.

This clone was picked up many times. Other DNA sequences in this specimen translate into the identical CDR3. This chain connects TRBV11-2 to TRBJ2-2, with D unclear. Germline CDR1 SGHAT, CDR2 FQNNGV. This CDR3 is 15 amino acids long. V was shortened by 0 bases and J by 4 bases, with 9 bases between the two germline ends. In DNA, the CDR3 is TGTGCCAGCAGCTTAGACGGTGGGTTCACCGGGGAGCTGTTTTTT. This gives the protein CASSLDGGFTGELFF.

The J gene is TRBJ2-1, the V gene TRBV2; D is undetermined. Germline assignment: CDR1 SNHLY and CDR2 FYNNEI. The V end lost 4 bases, the J end lost 5 bases, and 6 bases lay between the germline ends. The CDR3 is made up of 12 amino acids. In nucleotides, the CDR3 is TGTGCCAGCAGTGGACTCGACAATGAGCAGTTCTTC. This encodes CASSGLDNEQFF.

The V and J genes are TRBV5-1 and TRBJ2-3; no firm D call. The CDR3 loop spans 12 amino acids. Trimming took off 0 bases at V and 4 bases at J, with 3 bases between the two ends. The germline CDR1 and CDR2 sequences are SGHRS and YFSETQ. Written as DNA, the CDR3 is TGCGCCAGCAGCTTGGCCTCAGATACGCAGTATTTT. Translating gives CASSLASDTQYF.

The chain combines TRBV5-1 with TRBJ2-5; 9 bases line up with TRBD2. CDR3 length equals 14 residues. The ends lost 4 bases at V and 11 bases at J; junction bases unmatched: 12. CDR1 is SGHRS and CDR2 is YFSETQ in the germline V gene. For the CDR3, the DNA is TGCGCCAGCAGCCGGACTAGCGAGGCTTATCAGCAGTACTTC. Translating it yields CASSRTSEAYQQYF.

The chain combines TRBV6-1 with TRBJ2-7; D ambiguous. The CDR3 has 11 residues. V was cut by 0 bases and J by 9 bases, with 6 bases left in between. Germline V lookup: CDR1 MNHNS, CDR2 SASEGT. CDR3 nucleotides: TGTGCCAGCAGTGAAGCGGGGTCGCAGTACTTC. Protein: CASSEAGSQYF.

This clone occurred many times. The gene calls are TRBV6-4 and TRBJ1-4, with 10 bases lining up with TRBD1. The trim removed 6 bases at V and 1 base at J, leaving 5 bases unmatched. This CDR3 contains 16 residues. Germline-derived CDR1 and CDR2 are MRHNA and SNTAGT. The CDR3 loop reads CASRHGQGGTNEKLFF. The CDR3, as DNA: TGTGCCAGCAGACACGGACAGGGGGGAACTAATGAAAAACTGTTTTTT.

This clone was counted a single time. This sequence joins TRBV2 and TRBJ2-7; D is uncertain. The CDR3 runs to 14 residues. Trimming cost V 5 bases and J 4 bases, with 15 bases left between them. In germline, CDR1 is SNHLY, CDR2 FYNNEI. This chain's CDR3 is CASSSTPVAYEQYF. In nucleotides, the CDR3 is TGTGCCAGCAGTTCGACTCCGGTGGCTTACGAGCAGTACTTC.

The rearrangement joins TRBV7-8 to TRBJ2-4; 13 nucleotides align to TRBD2. Germline V gives CDR1 SGHVS, CDR2 FQNEAQ. CDR3 size: 16 residues. J lost 8 bases, V lost 5 bases, and 9 bases had no gene match. CDR3 coding DNA: TGTGCCAGCAGCAGACCGGGACTAGCGGGGTCAGACATTCAGTACTTC. This gives the protein CASSRPGLAGSDIQYF. Supplemented by reference TRBV7-8 and TRBJ2-4, the full variable domain reads GAGVSQSPRYKVAKRGQDVALRCDPISGHVSLFWYQQALGQGPEFLTYFQNEAQLDKSGLPSDRFFAERPEGSVSTLKIQRTQQEDSAVYLCASSRPGLAGSDIQYFGAGTRLSVL.

The chain has TRBV10-3 and TRBJ2-5; 7 nucleotides agree with TRBD2. This CDR3 contains 13 residues. Germline assignment: CDR1 ENHRY and CDR2 SYGVKD. V shed 3 bases and J 11 bases; nucleotides not matched to a gene: 9. The CDR3 bases are TGTGCCATCAGTGAAGGGGAGGGTGGAGAGCAGTACTTC. Amino acids: CAISEGEGGEQYF.

The rearrangement uses TRBV4-2 and TRBJ2-1, with 12 nucleotides matching TRBD2. From germline, CDR1 is LGHNA and CDR2 YNFKEQ. V lost 2 bases to trimming and J lost 5 bases; unmatched junction nucleotides: 4. The CDR3 totals 16 residues. CDR3 loop: CASSQPLAGGHNEQFF. The CDR3 bases are TGTGCCAGCAGCCAACCGCTAGCGGGAGGGCACAATGAGCAGTTCTTC.

This clone appeared once. The chain has TRBV5-1 and TRBJ1-2; D is undetermined. The germline gives CDR1 SGHRS, CDR2 YFSETQ. CDR3 length: 14 residues. The germline V and J ends were trimmed by 6 bases and 3 bases, with 15 bases remaining between them. In nucleotides, the CDR3 is TGCGCCAGCAACTCCCACAGTTCGGACTATGGCTACACCTTC. Its translation is CASNSHSSDYGYTF.